These 5 T cell receptor beta chains were all obtained from the same sample, sequenced in a study of shared clonotypes between healthy human individuals. Produced via immunoSEQ multiplex PCR; TCRdb's table is partial and in-frame only. The sample lists 2 million to 2.5 million clones, approximately 96% seen once, with roughly 0.13% in the top ten. Input material: naive CD4+ T cells sorted from blood. Subset given: CD45RA+ positively selected. The receptors here all came from a man younger than 35 in good health.

About this clone itself: The sample has other DNA sequences that encode this CDR3 too. The chain is built from TRBV6-5 and TRBJ1-1, with D possibly TRBD1 on 6 matching bases. In germline, CDR1 is MNHEY, CDR2 SVGAGI. V was cut by 6 bases and J by 1 base, with 12 bases left in between. This CDR3 is 14 amino acids long. The chain's CDR3 is CASSPQGRNTEAFF. The CDR3 nucleotides read TGTGCCAGCAGCCCCCAGGGGAGGAACACTGAAGCTTTCTTT.

This clone came up once. This chain links TRBV6-5 with TRBJ1-2; TRBD1 aligns across 8 bases. The trim removed 6 bases at V and 6 bases at J, leaving 6 bases unmatched. The CDR3 contains 13 residues. CDR1 and CDR2 from the germline V gene are MNHEY and SVGAGI. The CDR3 DNA follows: TGTGCCAGCAGCCCTCCGACAGGGGATGGCTACACCTTC. Translated: CASSPPTGDGYTF.

This chain connects TRBV28 to TRBJ1-1; D ambiguous. The CDR3 is 11 amino acids. The germline gives CDR1 MDHEN, CDR2 SYDVKM. V lost 8 bases and J lost 6, with 10 bases in between. This CDR3 is CASSLPPEAFF. In DNA form, the CDR3 reads TGTGCCAGCTCCCTTCCCCCTGAAGCTTTCTTT.

The chain recombines TRBV10-1 with TRBJ2-2; 8 nucleotides match TRBD2. V trimming: 4 bases; J trimming: 3 bases; junction bases outside the gene matches: 13. This CDR3 has 18 amino acids. Germline V gene data show CDR1 as WNHNN and CDR2 as SYGVQD (reference sequence). The CDR3 DNA follows: TGCGCCAGCAGTGGGTCCCCCGGCGGGAGGATTGACACCGGGGAGCTGTTTTTT. It is translated as CASSGSPGGRIDTGELFF.

This sequence joins TRBV27 and TRBJ2-5, with TRBD1 matching over 9 bases. The ends lost 5 bases at V and 5 bases at J; junction bases unmatched: 9. The CDR3 has 15 residues. Germline assignment: CDR1 MNHEY and CDR2 SMNVEV (reference sequence). The CDR3 region has the DNA TGTGCCAGCAGTCCACAACAGGGGGCGATGGAGACCCAGTACTTC. Encoded protein: CASSPQQGAMETQYF.